This is a list of T cell receptor beta chains from one sample in a study of shared clonotypes between healthy human individuals. Assay: immunoSEQ multiplex PCR; the TCRdb copy retains only in-frame clones and omits some. The data contain 500,000 to 700,000 clones, 85% to 95% of them singletons. Sequenced: naive CD8+ T cells sorted from blood. Receptors were obtained from a woman younger than 45 in good health. The CDR3 runs from the conserved cysteine through the conserved F or W. Each record gives: V gene, clone size, D gene, J gene, CDR3 DNA, CDR3 protein. A D gene is named only where the DNA matches it firmly. Only some rows state a clone size, as once, few, many or a class for expanded clones.

>TRBV28|-|TRBD1|TRBJ1-2
TGTGCCAGCAGTTTAAAAACAGGGGCCTACCCTAACTATGGCTACACCTTC
CASSLKTGAYPNYGYTF
>TRBV27|once|TRBD1|TRBJ2-1
TGTGCCAGCAGTCCGATCTTAGGGGGCTATGAGCAGTTCTTC
CASSPILGGYEQFF
>TRBV5-1|-|-|TRBJ2-7
TGCGCCAGCAGCTTAGGGACCTACGGCCTCTACGAGCAGTACTTC
CASSLGTYGLYEQYF
>TRBV4-1|-|-|TRBJ2-7
TGCGCCAGCAGCCAAGGCCCCGAACTACACTACGAGCAGTACTTC
CASSQGPELHYEQYF
>TRBV28|-|TRBD2|TRBJ2-7
TGTGCCAGCTCTCTAGCGGGAGAGGGGTCCTACGAGCAGTACTTC
CASSLAGEGSYEQYF
>TRBV28|-|TRBD1|TRBJ2-5
TGTGCCAGTCGAACATGGGACAGCCAAGAGACCCAGTACTTC
CASRTWDSQETQYF
>TRBV7-3|-|-|TRBJ2-2
TGTGCCAGCAGCATCAACACCGGGGAGCTGTTTTTT
CASSINTGELFF
>TRBV6-4|-|-|TRBJ1-4
TGTGCCAGCAGGTCTAACGGGGGAAATGAAAAACTGTTTTTT
CASRSNGGNEKLFF
>TRBV18|-|-|TRBJ2-7
TGTGCCAGCTCACCACGGCAGGGGCTATCCTACGAGCAGTACTTC
CASSPRQGLSYEQYF
>TRBV2|-|TRBD2|TRBJ2-3
TGTGCCAGCAGCCCGGCGCGGGAGGGCCCCGATACGCAGTATTTT
CASSPAREGPDTQYF
>TRBV7-2|-|-|TRBJ1-1
TGTGCCAGCAGCTTAGGCCCGTTAGCCACTGAAGCTTTCTTT
CASSLGPLATEAFF
>TRBV6-4|-|-|TRBJ2-1
TGTGCCAGCAGTGTCGGTCCGGACAATGAGCAGTTCTTC
CASSVGPDNEQFF
>TRBV28|-|-|TRBJ1-5
TGTGCCAGCCTGAGGGGGGGCAGTCAGCCCCAGCATTTT
CASLRGGSQPQHF
>TRBV11-3|-|-|TRBJ2-1
TGTGCCAGCAGCTTAGCCAAGTACAATGAGCAGTTCTTC
CASSLAKYNEQFF
>TRBV25-1|-|-|TRBJ2-7
TGTGCCAGCAGTTACAGGGTGGACGAGCAGTACTTC
CASSYRVDEQYF
>TRBV19|-|-|TRBJ1-1
TGTGCCAGTAGTATAGATCTATTAGGGGTACAGGGTGAAGCTTTCTTT
CASSIDLLGVQGEAFF
>TRBV5-5|-|-|TRBJ2-7
TGTGCCAGCAGCTTGGTAGCTAGCGCACCCTACGAGCAGTACTTC
CASSLVASAPYEQYF
>TRBV2|-|TRBD1|TRBJ1-3
TGTGCCAGCAGTGAAGTGACAGGGCCGGGAAACACCATATATTTT
CASSEVTGPGNTIYF
>TRBV9|-|-|TRBJ2-2
TGTGCCAGCAGCCTAGAGAACACCGGGGAGCTGTTTTTT
CASSLENTGELFF
>TRBV7-9|once|TRBD2|TRBJ2-1
TGTGCCAGCAGAGCTACACCAGCGGGAGGGTTCTACAATGAGCAGTTCTTC
CASRATPAGGFYNEQFF
>TRBV4-1|-|-|TRBJ2-7
TGCGCCAGCAGCCAAGAGGCGTACAGGGAGGGTTCCCGGACCTACGAGCAGTACTTC
CASSQEAYREGSRTYEQYF
>TRBV4-1|-|-|TRBJ1-6
TGCGCCAGCAGCCAGAAAGGACAGATCTATAATTCACCCCTCCACTTT
CASSQKGQIYNSPLHF
>TRBV29-1|once|-|TRBJ2-7
TGCAGCGTTGAGAGGGAAGGCTACGAGCAGTACTTC
CSVEREGYEQYF
>TRBV10-1|once|TRBD2|TRBJ2-1
TGCGCCAGCAGTGGATTTCAGGGGCGGGGGGATGAGCAGTTCTTC
CASSGFQGRGDEQFF
>TRBV2|once|-|TRBJ2-1
TGTGCCAGCAGCGCCTCCTACAATGAGCAGTTCTTC
CASSASYNEQFF
>TRBV28|-|-|TRBJ2-2
TGTGCCAGCAGACTAAAAACAGGGTTATCTAACGGCGGGGAGCTGTTTTTT
CASRLKTGLSNGGELFF
>TRBV28|-|-|TRBJ2-7
TGTGCCAGCAGTTCTACAGGGTACGAGCAGTACTTC
CASSSTGYEQYF
>TRBV27|once|-|TRBJ1-2
TGTGCCAGCAGTTTTGGTAGGAACTATGGCTACACCTTC
CASSFGRNYGYTF
>TRBV4-1|once|-|TRBJ2-1
TGCGCCAGCAGCCAGGTAGTTGGTGAGCAGTTCTTC
CASSQVVGEQFF
>TRBV5-5|few|-|TRBJ1-1
TGTGCCAGCAGCTTGGAGGGTTGGACTGAAGCTTTCTTT
CASSLEGWTEAFF
>TRBV27|-|-|TRBJ1-4
TGTGCCAGCAGTTTCGTTGGCGAAAAACTGTTTTTT
CASSFVGEKLFF
>TRBV28|-|-|TRBJ1-1
TGTGCCAGCAGATTCATGCAGAACACTGAAGCTTTCTTT
CASRFMQNTEAFF
>TRBV14|-|-|TRBJ1-4
TGTGCCAGCAGCCCGGGGCTTCTTCGACAGGAAAATGAAAAACTGTTTTTT
CASSPGLLRQENEKLFF
>TRBV18|-|TRBD2|TRBJ2-7
TGTGCCAGCTCACCAAGCGGGGCCTCCTACGAGCAGTACTTC
CASSPSGASYEQYF
>TRBV9|-|TRBD2|TRBJ2-1
TGTGCCAGCAGCGCGGGAGGAGCGGAGGTTTACAATGAGCAGTTCTTC
CASSAGGAEVYNEQFF
>TRBV10-1|-|-|TRBJ1-1
TGCGCCAGCAGTTACGACAGGAGTGAAGCTTTCTTT
CASSYDRSEAFF
>TRBV28|-|TRBD2|TRBJ2-7
TGTGCCAGCAGAGCGGGGGGGGCCCTCGAGCAGTACTTC
CASRAGGALEQYF
>TRBV5-6|-|TRBD1|TRBJ2-1
TGTGCCAGCAGCTTGGAAGTACAGGGGGCGCTGAATGAGCAGTTCTTC
CASSLEVQGALNEQFF
>TRBV4-1|-|TRBD2|TRBJ2-1
TGCGCCAGCAGCCAAGTAGCGGGAGTCGGCGATGAGCAGTTCTTC
CASSQVAGVGDEQFF
>TRBV25-1|-|-|TRBJ2-7
TGTGCCAGTGGCCCACGGGACGAGCAGTACTTC
CASGPRDEQYF
>TRBV7-9|-|-|TRBJ1-1
TGTGCCAGCAGCCTACAGGGACGGACTGAAGCTTTCTTT
CASSLQGRTEAFF